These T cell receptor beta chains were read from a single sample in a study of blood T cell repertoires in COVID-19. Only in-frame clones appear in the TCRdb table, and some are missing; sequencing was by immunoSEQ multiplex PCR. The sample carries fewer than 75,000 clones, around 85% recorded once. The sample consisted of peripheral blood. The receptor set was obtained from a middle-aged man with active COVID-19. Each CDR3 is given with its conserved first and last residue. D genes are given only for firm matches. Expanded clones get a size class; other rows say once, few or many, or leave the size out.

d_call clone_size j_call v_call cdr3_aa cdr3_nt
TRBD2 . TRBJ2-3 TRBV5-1 CASRGGLATDTQYF TGCGCCAGCCGCGGGGGGCTGGCGACAGATACGCAGTATTTT
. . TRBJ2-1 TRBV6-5 CASRYLGSYNEQFF TGTGCCAGCAGGTACCTCGGGTCCTACAATGAGCAGTTCTTC
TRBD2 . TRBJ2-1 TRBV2 CASTFLGSGGNEQFF TGTGCCAGTACCTTTCTCGGGAGCGGGGGTAATGAGCAGTTCTTC
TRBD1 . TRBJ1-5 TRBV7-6 CASSSRTGGVNQPQHF TGTGCCAGCAGCTCCAGGACAGGGGGGGTCAATCAGCCCCAGCATTTT
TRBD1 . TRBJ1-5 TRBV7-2 CASSSGTGNFQPQHF TGTGCCAGCAGCTCCGGGACAGGAAACTTTCAGCCCCAGCATTTT
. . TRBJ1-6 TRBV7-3 CASSLDRSGNSPLHF TGTGCCAGCAGCCTCGACAGATCGGGTAATTCACCCCTCCACTTT
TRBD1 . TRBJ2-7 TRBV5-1 CASSLRDRAYEQYF TGCGCCAGCAGCTTGAGGGACAGAGCCTACGAGCAGTACTTC
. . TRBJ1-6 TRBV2 CASRGASNSPLHF TGTGCCAGCAGGGGGGCAAGTAATTCACCCCTCCACTTT
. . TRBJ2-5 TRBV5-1 CASSGGGGLETQYF TGCGCCAGCAGCGGGGGGGGCGGCCTGGAGACCCAGTACTTC
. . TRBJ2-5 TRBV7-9 CASSTTQGQETQYF TGTGCCAGCAGCACAACACAGGGACAAGAGACCCAGTACTTC
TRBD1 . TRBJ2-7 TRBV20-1 CSASGDSTYEQYF TGCAGTGCTAGTGGGGACAGCACCTACGAGCAGTACTTC
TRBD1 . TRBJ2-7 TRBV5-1 CASSLGGTGFYEQYF TGCGCCAGCAGCTTGGGGGGGACAGGGTTCTACGAGCAGTACTTC
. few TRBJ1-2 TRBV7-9 CASSPTDYGYTF TGTGCCAGCAGTCCCACAGACTATGGCTACACCTTC
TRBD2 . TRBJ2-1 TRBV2 CASGTSGNNEQFF TGTGCCTCTGGGACTAGCGGCAACAATGAGCAGTTCTTC
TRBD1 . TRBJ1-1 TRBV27 CASRTGVSTEAFF TGTGCCAGCAGAACAGGGGTCAGCACTGAAGCTTTCTTT
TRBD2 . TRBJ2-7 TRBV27 CASHPAGEGIYEQYF TGTGCCAGCCATCCCGCCGGGGAGGGTATCTACGAGCAGTACTTC
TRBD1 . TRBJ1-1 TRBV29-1 CSVEGLGDSTEAFF TGCAGCGTTGAAGGTCTCGGGGACAGCACTGAAGCTTTCTTT
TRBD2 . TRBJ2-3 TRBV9 CASSARLAGEDTTDTQYF TGTGCCAGCAGCGCCAGACTAGCGGGGGAGGACACGACAGATACGCAGTATTTT
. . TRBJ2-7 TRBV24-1 CATSEGGGPSYEQYF TGTGCCACCAGTGAAGGGGGGGGACCTAGTTACGAGCAGTACTTC
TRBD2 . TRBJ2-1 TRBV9 CASSVATVTSQQFF TGTGCCAGCAGCGTAGCTACGGTGACTAGCCAGCAGTTCTTC
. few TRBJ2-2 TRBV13 CASSLGGSRIGELFF TGTGCCAGCAGCTTAGGTGGGAGCCGGATCGGGGAGCTGTTTTTT
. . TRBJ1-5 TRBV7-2 CASSPFGGSSNQPQHF TGTGCCAGCAGCCCCTTCGGGGGGTCTAGCAATCAGCCCCAGCATTTT
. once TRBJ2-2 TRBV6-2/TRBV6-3 CASSYSRRTRAGELFF TGTGCCAGCAGTTACTCGAGGCGTACGAGGGCCGGGGAGCTGTTTTTT
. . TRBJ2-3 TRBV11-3 CASSTISTDTQYF TGTGCCAGCAGCACAATTAGCACAGATACGCAGTATTTT
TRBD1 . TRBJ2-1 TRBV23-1 CASSQSLGQGNNEQFF TGCGCCAGCAGTCAATCCCTGGGACAGGGAAACAATGAGCAGTTCTTC
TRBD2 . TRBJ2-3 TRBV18 CASSPRLAGSADTQYF TGTGCCAGCTCACCACGACTAGCGGGATCAGCAGATACGCAGTATTTT
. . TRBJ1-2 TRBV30 CAWRPRQETYTF TGTGCCTGGAGACCCAGACAGGAAACCTACACCTTC
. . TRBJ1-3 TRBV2 CASREVGNTIYF TGTGCCAGCCGAGAGGTGGGAAACACCATATATTTT
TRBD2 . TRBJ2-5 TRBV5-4 CASSSGGGVQETQYF TGTGCCAGCAGCTCGGGGGGGGGCGTCCAAGAGACCCAGTACTTC
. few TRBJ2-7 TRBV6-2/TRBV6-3 CASSPDAGQWYEQYF TGTGCCAGCAGCCCCGATGCGGGACAGTGGTACGAGCAGTACTTC
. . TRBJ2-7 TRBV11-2 CASSRSQGYYEQYF TGTGCCAGCAGCCGATCCCAGGGATACTACGAGCAGTACTTC
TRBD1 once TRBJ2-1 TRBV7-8 CASSQTGASYNEQFF TGTGCCAGCAGCCAAACAGGGGCCTCCTACAATGAGCAGTTCTTC
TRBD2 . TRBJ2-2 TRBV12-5 CASGLVRAGGYTGELFF TGTGCTAGTGGTTTGGTACGGGCGGGGGGATACACCGGGGAGCTGTTTTTT
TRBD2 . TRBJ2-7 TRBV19 CASSGLADTYEQYF TGTGCCAGTAGCGGACTAGCGGACACCTACGAGCAGTACTTC
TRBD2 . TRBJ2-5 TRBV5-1 CASSWLAGFQETQYF TGCGCCAGCAGCTGGTTAGCGGGATTCCAAGAGACCCAGTACTTC
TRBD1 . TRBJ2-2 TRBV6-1 CASSERQGLNTGELFF TGTGCCAGCAGTGAACGACAGGGTTTGAACACCGGGGAGCTGTTTTTT